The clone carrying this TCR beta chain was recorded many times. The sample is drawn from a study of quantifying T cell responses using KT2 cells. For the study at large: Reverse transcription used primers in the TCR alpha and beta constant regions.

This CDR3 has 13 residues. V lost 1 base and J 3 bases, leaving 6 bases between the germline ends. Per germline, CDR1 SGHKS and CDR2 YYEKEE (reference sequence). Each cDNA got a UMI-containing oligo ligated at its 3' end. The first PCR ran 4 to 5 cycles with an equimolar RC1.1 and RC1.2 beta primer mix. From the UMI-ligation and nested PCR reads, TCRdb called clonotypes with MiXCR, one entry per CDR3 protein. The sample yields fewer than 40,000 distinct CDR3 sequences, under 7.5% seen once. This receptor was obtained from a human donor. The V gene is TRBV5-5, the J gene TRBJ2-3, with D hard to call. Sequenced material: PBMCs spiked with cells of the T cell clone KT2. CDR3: CASSLTPTDTQYF. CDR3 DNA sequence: TGTGCCAGCAGCTTGACCCCAACAGATACGCAGTATTTT. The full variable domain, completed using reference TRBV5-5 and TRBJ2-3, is DAGVTQSPTHLIKTRGQQVTLRCSPISGHKSVSWYQQVLGQGPQFIFQYYEKEERGRGNFPDRFSARQFPNYSSELNVNALLLGDSALYLCASSLTPTDTQYFGPGTRLTVL.